What follows are 32 T cell receptor beta chains derived from one specimen sequenced in a study of Graves' ophthalmopathy and Graves' hyperthyroidism. Scientists amplified the TCR beta CDR3 regions from RNA transcripts. HTBI primers were employed in first-round RT-PCR, then a second-round multiplex PCR followed. TCRdb passed the multiplex PCR reads through MiXCR, listing each CDR3 protein once. The sample has about 400,000 distinct CDR3 sequences, around 18% seen once; the top ten hold more than 1.5%. Sequencing was done on a sample of peripheral blood. Receptors originate from a woman younger than 30 with Graves' ophthalmopathy.

This clonotype was found many times. The chain has TRBV28 and TRBJ1-1; possibly TRBD1 for D (5 bases). There are 17 residues in the CDR3. Trimming left V 5 bases short and J 6 bases short, with 25 bases between. Germline lookup yields CDR1 MDHEN and CDR2 SYDVKM. The CDR3 loop is CASSPDHDGRGAPEAFF. The DNA for the CDR3 is TGTGCCAGCAGTCCCGATCACGACGGGCGTGGGGCACCTGAAGCTTTCTTT.

This clonotype has a count of ten or more. The chain combines TRBV30 with TRBJ2-5, with TRBD2 matching 8 bases. CDR3 size: 15 residues. The germline V gene encodes CDR1 GTSNPN and CDR2 SVGIG (reference sequence). The V and J ends lost 0 bases and 2 bases, in that order; junction bases with no gene match: 5. In nucleotides, the CDR3 is TGTGCCTGGAGTGTACGGGGGGGGCGACAAGAGACCCAGTACTTC. Residues: CAWSVRGGRQETQYF.

This clonotype was seen at least ten times. The chain couples TRBV28 to TRBJ1-1; D is possibly TRBD1 (5 bases). Germline CDR1 MDHEN, CDR2 SYDVKM. The V end lost 2 bases, the J end lost 0 bases, and 10 bases lay between the germline ends. The CDR3 runs 15 residues. CDR3 region: CASSLPGKMNTEAFF. The CDR3 DNA follows: TGTGCCAGCAGTTTACCAGGGAAAATGAACACTGAAGCTTTCTTT.

The sample holds many counts of this clonotype. V gene TRBV7-2 combines with J gene TRBJ1-5; 7 nucleotides match TRBD1. CDR1 is SGHTA and CDR2 is FQGNSA in the germline V gene. The CDR3 has 13 amino acids. J lost 5 bases, V lost 4 bases, and 2 bases had no gene match. The CDR3 spells CASSSDRHQPQHF. The CDR3 DNA is TGTGCCAGCAGCTCGGACAGGCATCAGCCCCAGCATTTT.

This clonotype occurred many times. One end of the junction does not line up with germline, which may come from a read error. The chain employs TRBV27 and TRBJ2-7; D is unclear. CDR1 MNHEY and CDR2 SMNVEV come from the germline V gene (reference sequence). The CDR3 consists of 14 residues. In nucleotides, the CDR3 is TGTGCCTGCAGTTTCAAGGACGGAGACTACGAGCAGTACTTC. Encoded protein: CACSFKDGDYEQYF.

This clonotype showed up many times. The V gene is TRBV5-1, the J gene TRBJ1-1, with D possibly TRBD1 on 5 matching bases. Germline V lookup: CDR1 SGHRS, CDR2 YFSETQ. V gave up 0 bases and J gave up 1 base, with 16 bases separating them. This CDR3 has 17 residues. CDR3 DNA: TGCGCCAGCAGCTTGGGCGGGGGTACCGGGGAGAACACTGAAGCTTTCTTT. Translating it yields CASSLGGGTGENTEAFF.

In its sample, this clonotype was seen many times. The V call is TRBV6-4, the J call TRBJ2-2, with no clear D. This CDR3 comprises 13 residues. The ends were cut back, 4 bases at V and 1 base at J, with 4 bases in the middle. CDR1 MRHNA and CDR2 SNTAGT come from the germline V gene. This chain's CDR3 is CASSVENTGELFF. For the CDR3, the DNA is TGTGCCAGCAGTGTCGAGAACACCGGGGAGCTGTTTTTT.

This clonotype has at least ten counts. The chain combines TRBV24-1 with TRBJ2-7; 10 bases are a match to TRBD1. The germline V gene has CDR1 KGHDR and CDR2 SFDVKD. V lost 9 bases, J lost 3 bases, and 4 bases stayed unmatched. The CDR3 is made up of 13 amino acids. The CDR3 here is CATGGDRGYEQYF. The DNA for the CDR3 is TGTGCCACCGGAGGGGACAGGGGCTACGAGCAGTACTTC.

This clonotype was observed at least ten times. A junction boundary mismatches the germline segment, possibly from a read error. CDR3 region: CASRLDSDYWSF. The CDR3 coding sequence is TGTGCCAGCAGGCTTGATTCGGACTACTGGAGCTTC. The chain carries TRBV6-5 and TRBJ2-7, with D perhaps TRBD2 (6 bases). The germline CDR1 and CDR2 sequences are MNHEY and SVGAGI. CDR3 size: 12 residues.

This clonotype was detected many times. This rearrangement joins TRBV28 to TRBJ1-3; D is ambiguous. This CDR3 region has 16 residues. CDR1 is MDHEN, CDR2 SYDVKM, per germline. V was trimmed by 2 bases and J by 0 bases, leaving 11 bases between them. CDR3 residues: CASSLVLGNSGNTIYF. The DNA for the CDR3 is TGTGCCAGCAGTTTAGTCCTGGGAAACTCTGGAAACACCATATATTTT.

This clonotype was picked up many times. The chain joins TRBV12-3 or TRBV12-4 to TRBJ2-7; D perhaps matches TRBD1 (5 bases). V shed 5 bases and J shed 2 bases, with 19 bases lying between them. This CDR3 contains 16 residues. The chain's CDR3 is CASSPAPRATTYEQYF. In DNA, the CDR3 is TGTGCCAGCAGTCCCGCCCCCAGGGCGACCACCTACGAGCAGTACTTC.

This clonotype was recorded at least ten times. The chain employs TRBV9 and TRBJ2-2; D may correspond to TRBD1 or TRBD2 (6 bases each). CDR1 SGDLS and CDR2 YYNGEE come from the germline V gene. Trimming pared 3 bases from V and 2 bases from J, leaving 14 bases between. There are 16 residues in the CDR3. The CDR3, as DNA: TGTGCCAGCAGCGAACCACAGGGACTTAACACCGGGGAGCTGTTTTTT. Amino acids: CASSEPQGLNTGELFF.

This clonotype was counted many times. The gene calls are TRBV24-1 and TRBJ1-5, with D perhaps matching TRBD1 (5 bases). Germline V CDR1 and CDR2: KGHDR, SFDVKD. The CDR3 covers 16 residues. Trimming removed 4 bases from V and 4 bases from J, with 16 bases in between. CDR3 sequence (DNA): TGTGCCACCAGTGACCCGATCCGGGGGGGGAATCAGCCCCAGCATTTT. Translation gives CATSDPIRGGNQPQHF.

This clonotype was counted only a few times. This chain connects TRBV27 to TRBJ1-5, with a weak D call TRBD1 (6 bases). The CDR3 spans 15 residues. The V gene's germline CDR1 is MNHEY and CDR2 SMNVEV (reference sequence). Trimming removed 6 bases from V and 5 bases from J, with 17 bases in between. CDR3 in DNA: TGTGCCAGCAGACCCACAGGGTGGTCGGATCAGCCCCAGCATTTT. This gives the protein CASRPTGWSDQPQHF.

This clonotype has ten or more counts. J is TRBJ1-5 and V is TRBV2, with D maybe TRBD1 (6 bases). This CDR3 is built from 15 residues. V shed 7 bases and J shed 3 bases, with 16 bases lying between them. Germline CDR1 SNHLY, CDR2 FYNNEI. The DNA for the CDR3 is TGTGCCAGCACCTATACGGACAGTTACAATCAGCCCCAGCATTTT. Protein product: CASTYTDSYNQPQHF.

This chain connects TRBV5-1 to TRBJ2-5; 12 bases agree with TRBD2. Germline CDR1 reads SGHRS; CDR2 reads YFSETQ. V shed 4 bases and J 4 bases; nucleotides not matched to a gene: 8. This CDR3 region has 16 residues. The CDR3 loop is CASSQTSSGGAETQYF. Here the CDR3 DNA reads TGCGCCAGCAGCCAAACCTCTAGCGGGGGGGCAGAGACCCAGTACTTC.

This clonotype has ten or more counts. The chain recombines TRBV6-5 with TRBJ1-6, with 9 positions matching TRBD1. CDR1 MNHEY and CDR2 SVGAGI come from the germline V gene. Unmatched junction bases numbered 12, after V lost 6 bases and J lost 3 bases. The CDR3 sequence is 18 residues long. The CDR3 protein is CASRSGTGTTGYNSPLHF. The CDR3 DNA follows: TGTGCCAGCAGATCGGGGACAGGGACGACAGGCTATAATTCACCCCTCCACTTT.

For this clonotype: This may be a read error: a much more frequent sequence differs by one nucleotide. V usage is TRBV28 and J usage is TRBJ1-6; TRBD1 might be the D (5 bases). Germline loops: CDR1 MDHEN, CDR2 SYDVKM. CDR3 size: 13 residues. In nucleotides, the CDR3 is TGTGCCGGCAGTCAGGGATCCCCCCGACCCCTCCACTTT. Translating it yields CAGSQGSPRPLHF. Full variable domain (remainder filled in from reference TRBV28 and TRBJ1-6): DVKVTQSSRYLVKRTGEKVFLECVQDMDHENMFWYRQDPGLGLRLIYFSYDVKMKEKGDIPEGYSVSREKKERFSLILESASTNQTSMYLCAGSQGSPRPLHFGNGTRLTVT.

The chain couples TRBV28 to TRBJ2-6; possibly TRBD1 for D (6 bases). This CDR3 comprises 16 residues. Trimming took off 3 bases at V and 4 bases at J, with 13 bases between the two ends. The germline gives CDR1 MDHEN, CDR2 SYDVKM. As DNA, the CDR3 is TGTGCCAGCAGTTTTCCCTCCGGGACAGGGGCCAACGTCCTGACTTTC. The encoded protein is CASSFPSGTGANVLTF. The full variable domain, completed using reference TRBV28 and TRBJ2-6, is DVKVTQSSRYLVKRTGEKVFLECVQDMDHENMFWYRQDPGLGLRLIYFSYDVKMKEKGDIPEGYSVSREKKERFSLILESASTNQTSMYLCASSFPSGTGANVLTFGAGSRLTVL.

At least ten counts were recorded for this clonotype. The chain is built from TRBV6-1 and TRBJ2-7; 9 bases are a match to TRBD2. CDR1 and CDR2 (germline): MNHNS, SASEGT. Trimming at V came to 6 bases and at J to 0 bases, leaving 3 bases not matched to a gene. This CDR3 is built from 14 residues. The CDR3 nucleotides read TGTGCCAGCAGGGATAGCGGGAGCTCCTACGAGCAGTACTTC. Translating gives CASRDSGSSYEQYF.

This clonotype was recorded many times. The J gene is TRBJ1-2, the V gene TRBV6-1; D is ambiguous. The CDR3 contains 14 residues. V lost 3 bases and J 2 bases, leaving 10 bases between the germline ends. Germline values: CDR1 MNHNS, CDR2 SASEGT. The CDR3 DNA reads as TGTGCCAGCAGTGAGGCAGGCTGGAACTATGGCTACACCTTC. This gives the protein CASSEAGWNYGYTF.

This clonotype was seen at least ten times. The chain has TRBV6-2 or TRBV6-3 and TRBJ2-7; D possibly corresponds to TRBD1 (6 bases). CDR1 MNHEY and CDR2 SVGEGT come from the germline V gene. Trimming took off 4 bases at V and 0 bases at J, with 16 bases between the two ends. This CDR3 is built from 16 residues. CDR3 in amino acids: CASSWGYQGSSYEQYF. In nucleotides, the CDR3 is TGTGCCAGCAGTTGGGGGTACCAGGGGAGCTCCTACGAGCAGTACTTC.

This clonotype was recorded many times. The chain joins TRBV24-1 to TRBJ2-5; tentative D call: TRBD2 (5 bases). This CDR3 is built from 14 residues. Germline V gene data show CDR1 as KGHDR and CDR2 as SFDVKD. Trimming took off 5 bases at V and 5 bases at J, with 14 bases between the two ends. CDR3 sequence (DNA): TGTGCCACCAGTGCGTCAGCCCGAGGGGAGACCCAGTACTTC. This sequence encodes CATSASARGETQYF.

This clonotype was detected many times. CDR3 amino acids: CASSSGRNPFTEAFF. In DNA, the CDR3 is TGTGCCAGTAGTTCCGGACGGAACCCATTCACTGAAGCTTTCTTT. V usage is TRBV19 and J usage is TRBJ1-1; no clear D. The ends were cut back, 5 bases at V and 4 bases at J, with 17 bases in the middle. Germline assignment: CDR1 LNHDA and CDR2 SQIVND (reference sequence). CDR3 length: 15 residues.

This clonotype was seen ten or more times. CDR3 amino acids: CAWSVSLQLPYEQYF. The CDR3 nucleotides read TGTGCCTGGAGTGTCTCACTCCAACTACCCTACGAGCAGTACTTC. J is TRBJ2-7 and V is TRBV30, with unresolved D. The CDR3 contains 15 residues. The V gene's germline CDR1 is GTSNPN and CDR2 SVGIG (reference sequence). Trimming removed 0 bases at V and 2 bases at J, with 14 bases between.

This clonotype was seen repeatedly, ten times or more. The gene calls are TRBV6-5 and TRBJ2-7; D not certain. Trimming left V 4 bases short and J 1 base short, with 11 bases between. The CDR3 has 14 amino acids. Germline values: CDR1 MNHEY, CDR2 SVGAGI. The CDR3 nucleotides are TGTGCCAGCAGTTCCCCGGGTCGATCCTACGAGCAGTACTTC. This codes for CASSSPGRSYEQYF.

This clonotype was seen many times. The J gene is TRBJ1-3, the V gene TRBV18; D gene unclear. V was shortened by 3 bases and J by 3 bases, with 9 bases between the two germline ends. Germline V lookup: CDR1 KGHSH, CDR2 LQKENI. The CDR3 has 14 residues. The CDR3: CASSPGLLGNTIYF. The DNA of the CDR3 is TGTGCCAGCTCACCTGGCCTACTTGGAAACACCATATATTTT.

In this sample, this clonotype turned up many times. The chain employs TRBV20-1 and TRBJ1-1, with a possible D match to TRBD1 (5 bases). The V end lost 5 bases, the J end lost 1 base, and 14 bases lay between the germline ends. The germline V gene encodes CDR1 DFQATT and CDR2 SNEGSKA (reference sequence). The CDR3 consists of 14 residues. CDR3 protein: CSASLPQGNTEAFF. For the CDR3, the DNA is TGCAGTGCTTCCTTGCCCCAGGGGAACACTGAAGCTTTCTTT.

Ten or more counts support this clonotype. The chain joins TRBV7-2 to TRBJ2-5; D is unclear. Trimming stripped 5 bases from V and 6 bases from J, with 22 bases between. CDR1 is SGHTA, CDR2 FQGNSA, per germline. This CDR3 comprises 16 residues. As DNA, the CDR3 is TGTGCCAGCAGCCCGGAGACAAGTTGGGCATATAAGACCCAGTACTTC. Amino acids: CASSPETSWAYKTQYF.

V usage is TRBV7-2 and J usage is TRBJ2-7; D is undetermined. Looked up from germline, CDR1 is SGHTA and CDR2 is FQGNSA. The CDR3 length is 13 residues. Between the trimmed V and J ends, which lost 2 bases and 6 bases, there was a span of 11 bases. CDR3 in amino acids: CASSLSQRSEQYF. The CDR3 nucleotides read TGTGCCAGCAGCTTATCCCAGAGGAGCGAGCAGTACTTC.

This clonotype was found many times. The rearrangement joins TRBV20-1 to TRBJ2-7; TRBD1 matches at 8 bases. V gave up 3 bases and J gave up 5 bases; unmatched junction bases: 0. The CDR3 extends over 11 amino acids. Germline V gene lookup returns CDR1 DFQATT and CDR2 SNEGSKA (reference sequence). CDR3 DNA sequence: TGCAGTGCTAGGACAGGGGACGAGCAGTACTTC. Protein: CSARTGDEQYF.

The chain carries TRBV6-1 and TRBJ1-1; no firm D call. Trimming cost V 7 bases and J 10 bases, with 16 bases left between them. The germline CDR1 and CDR2 sequences are MNHNS and SASEGT. This CDR3 is built from 12 residues. The CDR3 sequence is CASTPGGLIAFF. The CDR3 DNA follows: TGTGCCAGCACTCCGGGAGGGTTAATAGCTTTCTTT.